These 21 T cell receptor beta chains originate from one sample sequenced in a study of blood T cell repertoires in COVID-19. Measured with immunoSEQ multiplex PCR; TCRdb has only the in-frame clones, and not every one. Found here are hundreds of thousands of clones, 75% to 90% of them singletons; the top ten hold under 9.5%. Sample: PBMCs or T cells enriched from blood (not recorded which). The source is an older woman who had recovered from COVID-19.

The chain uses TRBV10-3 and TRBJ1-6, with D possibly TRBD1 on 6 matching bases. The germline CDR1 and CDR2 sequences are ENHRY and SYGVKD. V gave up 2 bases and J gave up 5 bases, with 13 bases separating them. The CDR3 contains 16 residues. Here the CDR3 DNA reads TGTGCCATCAGTGAGCTCGGGACACCCAATAATTCACCCCTCCACTTT. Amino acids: CAISELGTPNNSPLHF.

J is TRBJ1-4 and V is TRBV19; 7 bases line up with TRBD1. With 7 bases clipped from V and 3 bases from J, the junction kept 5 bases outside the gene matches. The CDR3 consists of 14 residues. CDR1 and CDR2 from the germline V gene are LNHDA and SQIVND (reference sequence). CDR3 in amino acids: CASKTGVPNEKLFF. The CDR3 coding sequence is TGTGCCAGTAAAACAGGGGTCCCTAATGAAAAACTGTTTTTT.

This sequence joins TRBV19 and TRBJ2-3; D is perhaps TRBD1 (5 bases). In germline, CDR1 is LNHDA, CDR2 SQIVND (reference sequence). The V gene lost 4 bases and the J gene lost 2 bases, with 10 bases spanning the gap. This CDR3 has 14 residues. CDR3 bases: TGTGCCAGTAGTAGAACAGGTTCCACAGATACGCAGTATTTT. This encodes CASSRTGSTDTQYF.

For the CDR3, the DNA is TGTGCCAGCAGGTTGGGCATCGAGCAGTACTTC. The encoded protein is CASRLGIEQYF. V gene TRBV2 combines with J gene TRBJ2-7; the D is unclear. Trimming removed 6 bases at V and 6 bases at J, with 9 bases between. CDR1 is SNHLY and CDR2 is FYNNEI in the germline V gene. The CDR3 consists of 11 residues.

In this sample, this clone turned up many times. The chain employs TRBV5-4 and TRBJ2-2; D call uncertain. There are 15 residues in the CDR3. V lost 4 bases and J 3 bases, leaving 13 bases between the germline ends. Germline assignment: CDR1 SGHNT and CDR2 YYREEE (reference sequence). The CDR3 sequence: CASSPRRIDTGELFF. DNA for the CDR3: TGTGCCAGCAGCCCCCGCCGCATAGACACCGGGGAGCTGTTTTTT. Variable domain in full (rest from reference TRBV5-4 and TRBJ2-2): ETGVTQSPTHLIKTRGQQVTLRCSSQSGHNTVSWYQQALGQGPQFIFQYYREEENGRGNFPPRFSGLQFPNYSSELNVNALELDDSALYLCASSPRRIDTGELFFGEGSRLTVL.

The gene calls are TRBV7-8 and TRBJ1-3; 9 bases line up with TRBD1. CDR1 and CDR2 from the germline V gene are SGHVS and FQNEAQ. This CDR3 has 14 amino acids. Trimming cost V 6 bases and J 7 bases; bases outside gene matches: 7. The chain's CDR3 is CASSRGTGSNTIYF. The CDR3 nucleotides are TGTGCCAGCAGTCGCGGGACAGGGAGTAACACCATATATTTT.

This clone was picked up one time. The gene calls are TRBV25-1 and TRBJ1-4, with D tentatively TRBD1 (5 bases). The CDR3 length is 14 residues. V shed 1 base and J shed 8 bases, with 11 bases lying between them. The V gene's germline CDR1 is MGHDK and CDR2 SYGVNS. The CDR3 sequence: CASSESRDSEKLFF. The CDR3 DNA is TGTGCCAGCAGTGAATCCCGGGACTCAGAAAAACTGTTTTTT. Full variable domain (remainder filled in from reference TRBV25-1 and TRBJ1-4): EADIYQTPRYLVIGTGKKITLECSQTMGHDKMYWYQQDPGMELHLIHYSYGVNSTEKGDLSSESTVSRIRTEHFPLTLESARPSHTSQYLCASSESRDSEKLFFGSGTQLSVL.

For the CDR3, the DNA is TGTGCCTGGAGTAAAGGGGGCCTCCTTGGCTACACCTTC. It is translated as CAWSKGGLLGYTF. The V call is TRBV30, the J call TRBJ1-2; the match to TRBD1 covers 7 bases. The V gene's germline CDR1 is GTSNPN and CDR2 SVGIG (reference sequence). The CDR3 totals 13 residues. Trimming took 2 bases from V and 7 from J; bases not matched to a gene: 7.

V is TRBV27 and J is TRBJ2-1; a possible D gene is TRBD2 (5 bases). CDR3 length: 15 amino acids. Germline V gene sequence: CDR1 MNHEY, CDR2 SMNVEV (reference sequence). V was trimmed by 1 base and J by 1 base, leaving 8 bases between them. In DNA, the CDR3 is TGTGCCAGCAGTTTATTGCCGGGATCCTACAATGAGCAGTTCTTC. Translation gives CASSLLPGSYNEQFF.

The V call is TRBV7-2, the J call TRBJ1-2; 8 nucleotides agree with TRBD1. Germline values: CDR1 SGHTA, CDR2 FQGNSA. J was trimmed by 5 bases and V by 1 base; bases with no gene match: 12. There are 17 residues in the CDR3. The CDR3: CASSLEGDRGLLYGYTF. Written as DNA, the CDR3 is TGTGCCAGCAGCTTAGAAGGTGACAGGGGCCTCCTATATGGCTACACCTTC. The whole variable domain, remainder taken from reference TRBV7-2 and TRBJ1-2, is GAGVSQSPSNKVTEKGKDVELRCDPISGHTALYWYRQSLGQGLEFLIYFQGNSAPDKSGLPSDRFSAERTGGSVSTLTIQRTQQEDSAVYLCASSLEGDRGLLYGYTFGSGTRLTVV.

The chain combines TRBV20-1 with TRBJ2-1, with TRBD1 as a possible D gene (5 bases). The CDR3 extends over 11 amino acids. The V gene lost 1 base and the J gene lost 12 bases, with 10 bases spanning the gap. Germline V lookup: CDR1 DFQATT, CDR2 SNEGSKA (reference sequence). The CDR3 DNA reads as TGCAGTGCTAGAGTAGGGGCAGGGCAGTTCTTC. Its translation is CSARVGAGQFF.

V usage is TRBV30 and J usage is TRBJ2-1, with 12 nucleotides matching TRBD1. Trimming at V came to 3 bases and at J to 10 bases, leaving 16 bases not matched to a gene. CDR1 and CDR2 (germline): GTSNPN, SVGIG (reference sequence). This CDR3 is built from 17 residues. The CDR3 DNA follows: TGTGCCTGGAGAAGAACCCTCCCGGGACAGGGGGCCGTAGAGCAGTTCTTC. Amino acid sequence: CAWRRTLPGQGAVEQFF.

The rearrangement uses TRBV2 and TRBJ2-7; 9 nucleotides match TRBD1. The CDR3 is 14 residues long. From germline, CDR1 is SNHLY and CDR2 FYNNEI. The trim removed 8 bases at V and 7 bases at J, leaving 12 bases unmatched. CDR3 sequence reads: CASQQGTGGGEQYF. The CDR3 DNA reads TGTGCCAGCCAGCAGGGAACAGGGGGCGGGGAGCAGTACTTC.

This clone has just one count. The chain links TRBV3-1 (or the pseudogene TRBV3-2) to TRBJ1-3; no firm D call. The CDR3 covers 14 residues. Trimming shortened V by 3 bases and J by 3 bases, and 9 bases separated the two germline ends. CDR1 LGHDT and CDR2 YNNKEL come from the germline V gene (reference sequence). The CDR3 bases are TGTGCCAGCAGCCAGGGAGTCGGTGGAAACACCATATATTTT. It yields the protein CASSQGVGGNTIYF.

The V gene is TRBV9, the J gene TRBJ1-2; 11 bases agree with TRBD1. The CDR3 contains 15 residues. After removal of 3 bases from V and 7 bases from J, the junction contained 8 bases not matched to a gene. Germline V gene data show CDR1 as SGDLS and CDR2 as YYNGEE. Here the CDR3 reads CASSARTGGAFGYTF. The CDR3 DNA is TGTGCCAGCAGCGCCCGGACAGGGGGCGCCTTTGGCTACACCTTC.

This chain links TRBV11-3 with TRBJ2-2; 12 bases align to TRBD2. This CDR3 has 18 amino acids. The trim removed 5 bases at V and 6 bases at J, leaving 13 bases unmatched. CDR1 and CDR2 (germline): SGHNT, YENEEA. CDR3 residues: CASSPGGSRTSGAGELFF. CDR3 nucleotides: TGTGCCAGCAGCCCCGGGGGGTCGCGGACTAGCGGGGCCGGGGAGCTGTTTTTT.

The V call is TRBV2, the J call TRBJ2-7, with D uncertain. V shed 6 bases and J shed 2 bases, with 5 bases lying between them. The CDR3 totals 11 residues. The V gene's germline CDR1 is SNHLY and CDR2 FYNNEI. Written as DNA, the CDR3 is TGTGCCAGCAGGCTAACCTACGAGCAGTACGTC. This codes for CASRLTYEQYV.

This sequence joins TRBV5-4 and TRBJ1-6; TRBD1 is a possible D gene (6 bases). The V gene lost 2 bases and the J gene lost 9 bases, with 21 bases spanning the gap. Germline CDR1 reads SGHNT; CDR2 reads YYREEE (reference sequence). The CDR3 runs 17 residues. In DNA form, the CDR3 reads TGTGCCAGCAGCTTAGGATTGACAGGCCCTCTTCGTTCACCCCTCCACTTT. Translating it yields CASSLGLTGPLRSPLHF. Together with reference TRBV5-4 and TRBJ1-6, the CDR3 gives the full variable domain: ETGVTQSPTHLIKTRGQQVTLRCSSQSGHNTVSWYQQALGQGPQFIFQYYREEENGRGNFPPRFSGLQFPNYSSELNVNALELDDSALYLCASSLGLTGPLRSPLHFGNGTRLTVT.

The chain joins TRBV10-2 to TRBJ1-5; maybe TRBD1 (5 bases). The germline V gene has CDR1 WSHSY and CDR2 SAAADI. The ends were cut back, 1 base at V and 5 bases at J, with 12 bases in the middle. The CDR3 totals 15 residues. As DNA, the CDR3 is TGCGCCAGCAGTGAGTTTAGGGGCCGGGATCAGCCCCAGCATTTT. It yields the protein CASSEFRGRDQPQHF.

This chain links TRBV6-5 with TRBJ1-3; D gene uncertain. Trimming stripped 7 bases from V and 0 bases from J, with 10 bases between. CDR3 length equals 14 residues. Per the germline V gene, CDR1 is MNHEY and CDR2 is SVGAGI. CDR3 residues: CASTPQLSGNTIYF. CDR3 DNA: TGTGCCAGCACCCCACAGCTCTCTGGAAACACCATATATTTT.

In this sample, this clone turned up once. The CDR3 region is CAWSALQGINQPQHF. The DNA for the CDR3 is TGTGCCTGGAGTGCCTTACAGGGGATAAATCAGCCCCAGCATTTT. This chain joins TRBV30 and TRBJ1-5, with TRBD1 identical over 7 bases. Per germline, CDR1 GTSNPN and CDR2 SVGIG (reference sequence). J gave up 4 bases and V 1 base, and 7 bases lay outside the gene matches. This CDR3 spans 15 amino acids.